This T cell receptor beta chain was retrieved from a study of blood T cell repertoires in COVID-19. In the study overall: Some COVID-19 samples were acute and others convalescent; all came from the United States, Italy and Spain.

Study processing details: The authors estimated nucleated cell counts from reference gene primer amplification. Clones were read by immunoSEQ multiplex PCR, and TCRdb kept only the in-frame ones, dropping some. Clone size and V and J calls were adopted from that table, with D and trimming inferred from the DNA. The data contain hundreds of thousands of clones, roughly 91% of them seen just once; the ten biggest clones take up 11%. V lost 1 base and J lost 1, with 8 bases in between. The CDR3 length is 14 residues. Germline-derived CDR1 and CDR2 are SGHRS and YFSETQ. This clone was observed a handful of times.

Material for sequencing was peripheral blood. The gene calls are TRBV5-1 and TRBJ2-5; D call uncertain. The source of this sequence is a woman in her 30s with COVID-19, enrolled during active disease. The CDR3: CASSLFGSQETQYF. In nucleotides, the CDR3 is TGCGCCAGCAGCTTGTTTGGCTCCCAAGAGACCCAGTACTTC. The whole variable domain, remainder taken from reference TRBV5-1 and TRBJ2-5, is KAGVTQTPRYLIKTRGQQVTLSCSPISGHRSVSWYQQTPGQGLQFLFEYFSETQRNKGNFPGRFSGRQFSNSRSEMNVSTLELGDSALYLCASSLFGSQETQYFGPGTRLLVL.